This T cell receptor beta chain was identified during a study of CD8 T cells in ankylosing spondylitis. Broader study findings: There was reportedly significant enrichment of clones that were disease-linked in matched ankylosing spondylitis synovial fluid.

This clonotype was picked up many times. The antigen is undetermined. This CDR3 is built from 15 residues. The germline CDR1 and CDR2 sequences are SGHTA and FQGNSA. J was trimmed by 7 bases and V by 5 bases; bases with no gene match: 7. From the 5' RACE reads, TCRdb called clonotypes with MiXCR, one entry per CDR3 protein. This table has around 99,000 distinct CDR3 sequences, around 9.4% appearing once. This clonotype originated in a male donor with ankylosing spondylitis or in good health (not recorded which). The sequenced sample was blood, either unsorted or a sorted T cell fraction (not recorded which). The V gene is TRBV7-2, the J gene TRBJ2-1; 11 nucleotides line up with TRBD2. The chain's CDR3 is CASSDSGGVLNEQFF. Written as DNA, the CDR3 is TGTGCCAGCAGCGATAGCGGGGGGGTCCTGAATGAGCAGTTCTTC.